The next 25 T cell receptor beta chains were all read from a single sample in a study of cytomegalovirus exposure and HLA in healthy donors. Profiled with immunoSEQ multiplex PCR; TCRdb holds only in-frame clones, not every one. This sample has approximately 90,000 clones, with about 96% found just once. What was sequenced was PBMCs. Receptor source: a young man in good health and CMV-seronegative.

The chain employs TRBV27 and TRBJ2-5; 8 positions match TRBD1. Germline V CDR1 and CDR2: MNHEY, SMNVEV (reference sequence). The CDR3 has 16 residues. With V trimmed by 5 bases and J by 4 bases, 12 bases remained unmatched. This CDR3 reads CASSPKPTGVRETQYF. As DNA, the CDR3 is TGTGCCAGCAGTCCTAAACCGACAGGGGTAAGAGAGACCCAGTACTTC.

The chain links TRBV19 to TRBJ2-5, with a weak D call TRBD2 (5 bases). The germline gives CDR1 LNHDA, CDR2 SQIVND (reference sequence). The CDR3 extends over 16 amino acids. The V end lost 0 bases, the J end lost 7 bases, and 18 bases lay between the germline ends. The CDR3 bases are TGTGCCAGTAGTATAGATTTCGTGGACGCCCGGGGGACCCAGTACTTC. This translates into CASSIDFVDARGTQYF.

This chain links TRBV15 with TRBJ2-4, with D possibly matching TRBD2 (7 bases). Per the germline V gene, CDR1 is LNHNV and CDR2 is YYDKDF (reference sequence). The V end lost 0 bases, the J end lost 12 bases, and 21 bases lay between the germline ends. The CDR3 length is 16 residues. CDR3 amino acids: CATSRDRAAGQLNQYF. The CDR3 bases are TGTGCCACCAGCAGAGATAGGGCAGCGGGACAATTGAATCAGTACTTC.

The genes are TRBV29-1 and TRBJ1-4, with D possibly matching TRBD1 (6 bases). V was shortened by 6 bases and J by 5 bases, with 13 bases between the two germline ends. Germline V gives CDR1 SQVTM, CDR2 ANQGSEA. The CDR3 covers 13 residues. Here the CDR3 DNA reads TGCAGCGTGCGGTATACAGGGAATGAAAAACTGTTTTTT. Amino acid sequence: CSVRYTGNEKLFF.

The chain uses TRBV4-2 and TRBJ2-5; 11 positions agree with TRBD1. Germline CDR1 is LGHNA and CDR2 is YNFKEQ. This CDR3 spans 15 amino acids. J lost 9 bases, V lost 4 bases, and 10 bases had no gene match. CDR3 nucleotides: TGTGCCAGCAGCCGAGGACAGGGGGCGCAGAGACCCCAGTACTTC. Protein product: CASSRGQGAQRPQYF.

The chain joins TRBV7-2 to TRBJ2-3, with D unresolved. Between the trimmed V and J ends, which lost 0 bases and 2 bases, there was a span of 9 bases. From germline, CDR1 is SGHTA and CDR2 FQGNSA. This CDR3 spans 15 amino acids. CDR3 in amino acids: CASSLAPGITDTQYF. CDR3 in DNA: TGTGCCAGCAGCTTAGCTCCAGGTATCACAGATACGCAGTATTTT.

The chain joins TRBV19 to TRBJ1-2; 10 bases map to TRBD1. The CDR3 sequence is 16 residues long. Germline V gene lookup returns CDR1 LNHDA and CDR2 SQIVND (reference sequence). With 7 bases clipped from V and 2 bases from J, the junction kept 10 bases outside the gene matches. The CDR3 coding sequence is TGTGCCAGTATCAAGACAGGGGGCAGTTTCAACTATGGCTACACCTTC. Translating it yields CASIKTGGSFNYGYTF.

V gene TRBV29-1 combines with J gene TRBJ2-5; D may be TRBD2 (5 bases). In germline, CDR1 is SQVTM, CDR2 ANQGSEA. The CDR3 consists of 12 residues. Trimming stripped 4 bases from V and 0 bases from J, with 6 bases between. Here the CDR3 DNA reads TGCAGCGTTGCCGGGGACCAAGAGACCCAGTACTTC. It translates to CSVAGDQETQYF.

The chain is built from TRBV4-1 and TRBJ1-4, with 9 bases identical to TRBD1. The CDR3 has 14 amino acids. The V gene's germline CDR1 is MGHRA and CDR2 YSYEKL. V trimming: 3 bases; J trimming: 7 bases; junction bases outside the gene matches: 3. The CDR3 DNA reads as TGCGCCAGCAGCCAGACGGACAGGGGTGAAAAACTGTTTTTT. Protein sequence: CASSQTDRGEKLFF.

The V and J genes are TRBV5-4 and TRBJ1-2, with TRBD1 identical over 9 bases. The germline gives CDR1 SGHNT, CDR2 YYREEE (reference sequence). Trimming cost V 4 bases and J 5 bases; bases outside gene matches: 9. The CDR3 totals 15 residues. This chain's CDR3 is CASSPSGTGTYGYTF. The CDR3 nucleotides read TGTGCCAGCAGCCCCTCGGGGACAGGGACGTATGGCTACACCTTC.

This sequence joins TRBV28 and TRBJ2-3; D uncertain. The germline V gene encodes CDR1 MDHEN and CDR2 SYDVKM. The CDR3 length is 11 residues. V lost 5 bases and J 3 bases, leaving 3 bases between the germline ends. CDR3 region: CASSATDTQYF. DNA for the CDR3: TGTGCCAGCAGTGCGACAGATACGCAGTATTTT.

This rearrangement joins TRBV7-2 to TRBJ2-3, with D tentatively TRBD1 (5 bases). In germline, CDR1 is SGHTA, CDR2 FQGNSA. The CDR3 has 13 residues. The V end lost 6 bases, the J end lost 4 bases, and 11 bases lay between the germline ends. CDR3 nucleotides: TGTGCCAGCAGGGATAGGGGCCCAGATACGCAGTATTTT. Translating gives CASRDRGPDTQYF.

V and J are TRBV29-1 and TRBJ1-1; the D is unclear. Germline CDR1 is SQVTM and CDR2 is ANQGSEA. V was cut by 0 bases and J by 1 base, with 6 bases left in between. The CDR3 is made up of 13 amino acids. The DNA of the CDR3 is TGCAGCGTTGAAGAACAGACGAACACTGAAGCTTTCTTT. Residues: CSVEEQTNTEAFF.

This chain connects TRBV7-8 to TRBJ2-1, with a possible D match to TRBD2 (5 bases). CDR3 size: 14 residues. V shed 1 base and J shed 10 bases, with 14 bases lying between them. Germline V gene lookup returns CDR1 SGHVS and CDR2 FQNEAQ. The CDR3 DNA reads TGTGCCAGCAGCTTAGGTGGAAGCGGCCCCGAGCAGTTCTTC. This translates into CASSLGGSGPEQFF.

CDR3 in amino acids: CAWSTRGADTQYF. CDR3 DNA sequence: TGTGCCTGGAGCACACGGGGGGCAGATACGCAGTATTTT. The genes are TRBV30 and TRBJ2-3; the match to TRBD2 covers 7 bases. The CDR3 spans 13 residues. Germline CDR1 GTSNPN, CDR2 SVGIG (reference sequence). V dropped 3 bases and J dropped 4; count of bases not matched to a gene: 4.

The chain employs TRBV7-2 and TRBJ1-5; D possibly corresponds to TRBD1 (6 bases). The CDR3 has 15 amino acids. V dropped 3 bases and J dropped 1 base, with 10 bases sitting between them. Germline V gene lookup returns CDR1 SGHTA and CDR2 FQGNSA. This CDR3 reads CASSFLQGSNQPQHF. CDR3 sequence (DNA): TGTGCCAGCAGCTTTTTACAGGGAAGCAATCAGCCCCAGCATTTT.

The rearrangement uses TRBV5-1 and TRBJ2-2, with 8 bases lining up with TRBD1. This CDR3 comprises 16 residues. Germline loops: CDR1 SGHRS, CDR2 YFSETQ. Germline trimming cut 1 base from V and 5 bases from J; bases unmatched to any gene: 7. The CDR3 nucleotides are TGCGCCAGCAGCTTGATCGGACAGGGATATACCGGGGAGCTGTTTTTT. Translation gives CASSLIGQGYTGELFF.

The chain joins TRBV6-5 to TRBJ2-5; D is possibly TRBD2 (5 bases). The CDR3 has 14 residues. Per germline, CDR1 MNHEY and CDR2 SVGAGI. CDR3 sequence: CATRRFTSSETQYF. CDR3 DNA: TGTGCGACCCGGCGGTTTACCTCTAGCGAGACCCAGTACTTC.

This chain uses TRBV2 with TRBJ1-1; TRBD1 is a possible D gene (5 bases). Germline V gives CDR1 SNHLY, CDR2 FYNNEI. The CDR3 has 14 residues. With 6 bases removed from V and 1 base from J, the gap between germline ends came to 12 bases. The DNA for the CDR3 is TGTGCCAGCAGGAGACAGAACCCGAACACTGAAGCTTTCTTT. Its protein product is CASRRQNPNTEAFF.

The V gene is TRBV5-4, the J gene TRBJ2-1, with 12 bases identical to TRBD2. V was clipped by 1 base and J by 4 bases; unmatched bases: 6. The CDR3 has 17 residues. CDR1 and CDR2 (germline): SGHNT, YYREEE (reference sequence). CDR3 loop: CASSLKRLAGEYNEQFF. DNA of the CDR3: TGTGCCAGCAGCTTGAAGAGACTAGCGGGGGAATACAATGAGCAGTTCTTC.

The CDR3 here is CASSPIGGLSGNTIYF. DNA of the CDR3: TGTGCCAGCAGTCCCATAGGGGGCCTCTCTGGAAACACCATATATTTT. This chain joins TRBV27 and TRBJ1-3, with 7 positions matching TRBD1. This CDR3 spans 16 amino acids. The V gene end was trimmed by 5 bases and the J gene end by 0 bases; junction bases not matched to a gene: 7. CDR1 MNHEY and CDR2 SMNVEV come from the germline V gene (reference sequence).

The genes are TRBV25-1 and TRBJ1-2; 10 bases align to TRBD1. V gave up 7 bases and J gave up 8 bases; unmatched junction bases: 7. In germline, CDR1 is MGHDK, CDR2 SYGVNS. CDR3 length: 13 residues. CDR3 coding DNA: TGTGCCAGCAACCGGGGACAGGGGAAGGGCTACACCTTC. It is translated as CASNRGQGKGYTF.

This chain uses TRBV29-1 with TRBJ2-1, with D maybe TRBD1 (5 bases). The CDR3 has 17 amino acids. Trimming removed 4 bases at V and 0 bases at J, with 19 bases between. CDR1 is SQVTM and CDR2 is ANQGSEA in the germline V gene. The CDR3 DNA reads TGCAGCGTTGGAGTTGTACAGGTCTGGAGCTCCTACAATGAGCAGTTCTTC. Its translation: CSVGVVQVWSSYNEQFF.

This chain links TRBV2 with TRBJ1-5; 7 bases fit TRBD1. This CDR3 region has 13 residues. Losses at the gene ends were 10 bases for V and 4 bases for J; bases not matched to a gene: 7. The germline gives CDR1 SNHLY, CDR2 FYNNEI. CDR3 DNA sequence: TGTGCCACCTCAGGGGGTCCTAATCAGCCCCAGCATTTT. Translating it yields CATSGGPNQPQHF.

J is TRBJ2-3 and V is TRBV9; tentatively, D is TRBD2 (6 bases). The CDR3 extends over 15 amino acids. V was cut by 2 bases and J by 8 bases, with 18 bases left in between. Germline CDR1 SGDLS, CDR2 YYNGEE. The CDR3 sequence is CASSVGGNLAGTQYF. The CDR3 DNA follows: TGTGCCAGCAGCGTTGGCGGGAACCTAGCCGGTACGCAGTATTTT.